There are a few counts of the clone carrying this T cell receptor beta chain. Peripheral blood and lesional scalp punch biopsies came from alopecia areata patients. This specimen belongs to a study of CD8+ T cells in alopecia areata. Following RNA extraction, reverse transcription yielded cDNA that acted as the sequencing template. Method: immunoSEQ multiplex PCR; TCRdb's copy keeps in-frame clones and lacks some. The repertoire has 110,000 or so clones, 35% to 40% of them found once; the top ten carry over 3%. Sample: CD4+ T cells sorted from blood. This TCR came from a human donor with alopecia areata.

The CDR3 bases are TGTGCCAGCAGAGGGTACGAGCAGTACTTC. Protein sequence: CASRGYEQYF. The V gene is TRBV6-6, the J gene TRBJ2-7; D not resolved. The V gene's germline CDR1 is MNHNY and CDR2 SVGAGI (reference sequence). V lost 6 bases, J lost 4 bases, and 4 bases lay in between. This CDR3 is 10 amino acids long.